The 22 T cell receptor beta chains below all came from one sample that was sequenced in a study of T cell responses to AZD1222 COVID-19 vaccine. The protocol was immunoSEQ multiplex PCR, while the TCRdb copy is restricted to in-frame clones and leaves out a portion. The repertoire holds roughly 150,000 clones, 75% to 95% seen once, with over 1.5% in the top ten. The starting material was peripheral blood, obtained on day 0 of AZD1222 vaccination. These receptors were collected from an adult in good health.

In this sample, this clone turned up a few times. The chain combines TRBV29-1 with TRBJ2-7, with TRBD1 matching over 10 bases. Per germline, CDR1 SQVTM and CDR2 ANQGSEA. The ends lost 2 bases at V and 6 bases at J; junction bases unmatched: 4. CDR3 length: 13 amino acids. CDR3 protein: CSVERDRGFEQYF. The CDR3, as DNA: TGCAGCGTTGAAAGGGACAGGGGTTTCGAGCAGTACTTC.

The V and J genes are TRBV18 and TRBJ2-7, with D maybe TRBD1 (6 bases). The CDR3 contains 15 residues. Trimming removed 2 bases at V and 0 bases at J, with 11 bases between. Germline V gives CDR1 KGHSH, CDR2 LQKENI. The CDR3 region has the DNA TGTGCCAGCTCACCAGGGGGCGGTAGCTCCTACGAGCAGTACTTC. Encoded protein: CASSPGGGSSYEQYF.

The V gene is TRBV3-1 (or the pseudogene TRBV3-2), the J gene TRBJ2-7, with D perhaps TRBD2 (5 bases). The CDR3 extends over 15 amino acids. Trimming cost V 1 base and J 1 base, with 11 bases left between them. In germline, CDR1 is LGHDT, CDR2 YNNKEL (reference sequence). CDR3 amino acids: CASSQVERESYEQYF. CDR3 DNA: TGTGCCAGCAGCCAAGTGGAACGGGAATCCTACGAGCAGTACTTC.

The chain is built from TRBV6-2 or TRBV6-3 and TRBJ1-6; D remains ambiguous. V lost 0 bases and J 7 bases, leaving 10 bases between the germline ends. The CDR3 runs to 15 residues. In germline, CDR1 is MNHEY, CDR2 SVGEGT. The CDR3 reads CASSYSGSGNSPLHF. DNA for the CDR3: TGTGCCAGCAGTTACTCGGGATCGGGGAATTCACCCCTCCACTTT.

The chain employs TRBV3-1 (or the pseudogene TRBV3-2) and TRBJ2-1; TRBD1 might be the D (6 bases). The CDR3 runs to 16 residues. The V and J ends lost 0 bases and 3 bases respectively, with 12 bases between them. Germline CDR1 LGHDT, CDR2 YNNKEL (reference sequence). CDR3 in amino acids: CASSQEGQQIYNEQFF. The CDR3 nucleotides read TGTGCCAGCAGCCAAGAAGGACAGCAGATCTACAATGAGCAGTTCTTC.

The CDR3 spells CASSLDENQPQHF. CDR3 nucleotide sequence: TGTGCCAGCAGTTTAGACGAGAATCAGCCCCAGCATTTT. The genes are TRBV12-3 or TRBV12-4 and TRBJ1-5; no definite D call. V lost 1 base to trimming and J lost 4 bases, with 5 bases between them. This CDR3 region has 13 residues.

The chain joins TRBV5-4 to TRBJ2-1; 7 nucleotides agree with TRBD2. There are 16 residues in the CDR3. Germline V gene data show CDR1 as SGHNT and CDR2 as YYREEE (reference sequence). J lost 2 bases, V lost 0 bases, and 5 bases had no gene match. CDR3 bases: TGTGCCAGCAGCTTGGGACTAGCACAGGCCTACAATGAGCAGTTCTTC. Translated: CASSLGLAQAYNEQFF.

This clone was picked up one time. This rearrangement joins TRBV28 to TRBJ2-7; D remains ambiguous. CDR1 MDHEN and CDR2 SYDVKM come from the germline V gene. The CDR3 extends over 12 amino acids. With 2 bases removed from V and 3 bases from J, the gap between germline ends came to 5 bases. The CDR3 region is CASSLGRYEQYF. The DNA for the CDR3 is TGTGCCAGCAGTTTAGGTCGCTACGAGCAGTACTTC.

This clone showed up just once. V is TRBV9 and J is TRBJ2-3; D is tentatively TRBD1 or TRBD2 (7 bases each). Germline CDR1 is SGDLS and CDR2 is YYNGEE. V lost 5 bases, J lost 3 bases, and 19 bases lay in between. CDR3 length: 16 amino acids. In DNA form, the CDR3 reads TGTGCCAGCAGTTTACGGCAGCAGGGGGGGACAGATACGCAGTATTTT. It specifies CASSLRQQGGTDTQYF.

This rearrangement joins TRBV6-2 or TRBV6-3 to TRBJ2-5; D tentatively fits TRBD1 or TRBD2 (5 bases each). Per germline, CDR1 MNHEY and CDR2 SVGEGT. V was trimmed by 0 bases and J by 0 bases, leaving 14 bases between them. This CDR3 contains 17 residues. The chain's CDR3 is CASSYSSRDPNQETQYF. CDR3 DNA: TGTGCCAGCAGTTACTCAAGCCGGGACCCCAACCAAGAGACCCAGTACTTC.

The chain joins TRBV28 to TRBJ2-2, with D possibly matching TRBD2 (6 bases). Per germline, CDR1 MDHEN and CDR2 SYDVKM. The CDR3 sequence is 15 residues long. V was cut by 1 base and J by 6 bases, with 12 bases left in between. This chain's CDR3 is CASSLFELAAGELFF. As DNA, the CDR3 is TGTGCCAGCAGTTTATTCGAATTAGCGGCCGGGGAGCTGTTTTTT.

The chain carries TRBV4-2 and TRBJ2-7; 9 nucleotides line up with TRBD1. The CDR3 is 15 amino acids. Germline V gene sequence: CDR1 LGHNA, CDR2 YNFKEQ. Trimming cost V 0 bases and J 4 bases; bases outside gene matches: 4. The CDR3 DNA reads TGTGCCAGCAGCCAAGATACAGGGGGCTGGTACGAGCAGTACTTC. Translating gives CASSQDTGGWYEQYF.

The chain uses TRBV15 and TRBJ1-1, with TRBD1 identical over 9 bases. The CDR3 extends over 15 amino acids. After removal of 3 bases from V and 2 bases from J, the junction contained 4 bases not matched to a gene. CDR1 is LNHNV, CDR2 YYDKDF, per germline (reference sequence). The CDR3 here is CATSRDRGPNTEAFF. DNA of the CDR3: TGTGCCACCAGCAGGGACAGGGGCCCAAACACTGAAGCTTTCTTT.

The chain has TRBV6-5 and TRBJ2-7; no firm D call. The CDR3 length is 15 residues. Germline-derived CDR1 and CDR2 are MNHEY and SVGAGI. Between the trimmed V and J ends, which lost 5 bases and 0 bases, there was a span of 14 bases. In nucleotides, the CDR3 is TGTGCCAGCAGTCCCCCGTTGCGGTTCTCCTACGAGCAGTACTTC. Its protein product is CASSPPLRFSYEQYF.

This clone was counted once. The chain uses TRBV9 and TRBJ2-3; TRBD2 agrees at 8 bases. Germline V gene lookup returns CDR1 SGDLS and CDR2 YYNGEE. J lost 8 bases, V lost 0 bases, and 11 bases had no gene match. The CDR3 loop spans 16 amino acids. The CDR3 DNA sequence: TGTGCCAGCAGCGTAGTGGGCGGGAGGACCGCCGGTACGCAGTATTTT. Translating gives CASSVVGGRTAGTQYF.

The rearrangement joins TRBV2 to TRBJ1-5; a weak D match, TRBD1 (5 bases). Germline CDR1 is SNHLY and CDR2 is FYNNEI. The length of the CDR3 is 13 residues. V was clipped by 6 bases and J by 3 bases, with 9 bases between them. CDR3 sequence (DNA): TGTGCCAGCAGGGGGGGATTCAATCAGCCCCAGCATTTT. This encodes CASRGGFNQPQHF.

The chain has TRBV6-5 and TRBJ1-2; a possible D gene is TRBD1 (5 bases). The germline V and J ends were trimmed by 2 bases and 1 base, with 8 bases remaining between them. Germline CDR1 and CDR2: MNHEY and SVGAGI. This CDR3 has 14 amino acids. This CDR3 reads CASSYQGDNYGYTF. Here the CDR3 DNA reads TGTGCCAGCAGTTACCAAGGGGATAACTATGGCTACACCTTC.

The rearrangement uses TRBV9 and TRBJ2-2, with 7 bases aligning to TRBD1. Germline CDR1 is SGDLS and CDR2 is YYNGEE. The CDR3 is made up of 16 amino acids. Trimming at V came to 3 bases and at J to 0 bases, leaving 5 bases not matched to a gene. Here the CDR3 reads CASSDYRGANTGELFF. The CDR3 DNA reads as TGTGCCAGCAGCGACTACAGGGGCGCGAACACCGGGGAGCTGTTTTTT.

J is TRBJ1-1 and V is TRBV19; D gene uncertain. The germline V gene encodes CDR1 LNHDA and CDR2 SQIVND (reference sequence). V lost 1 base and J 3 bases, leaving 12 bases between the germline ends. This CDR3 comprises 15 residues. The CDR3 DNA reads as TGTGCCAGTAGTATAGGGGCACTTACCTACACTGAAGCTTTCTTT. Amino acid sequence: CASSIGALTYTEAFF.

The chain carries TRBV28 and TRBJ2-7; D not resolved. V lost 2 bases to trimming and J lost 4 bases, with 12 bases between them. Germline CDR1 reads MDHEN; CDR2 reads SYDVKM. CDR3 length equals 14 residues. This CDR3 reads CASSLRGAIYEQYF. In DNA form, the CDR3 reads TGTGCCAGCAGTTTACGCGGAGCCATTTACGAGCAGTACTTC.

This chain links TRBV7-8 with TRBJ1-2, with 7 bases lining up with TRBD1. This CDR3 has 17 residues. J lost 1 base, V lost 1 base, and 9 bases had no gene match. CDR1 and CDR2 (germline): SGHVS, FQNEAQ. The CDR3 sequence: CASSLEYQGVINYGYTF. CDR3 DNA sequence: TGTGCCAGCAGCTTAGAATACCAGGGGGTCATTAACTATGGCTACACCTTC.

The chain couples TRBV6-5 to TRBJ1-5, with a weak D call TRBD1 (5 bases). The germline gives CDR1 MNHEY, CDR2 SVGAGI. The CDR3 runs 13 residues. V shed 9 bases and J shed 3 bases, with 12 bases lying between them. CDR3: CASLGDFNQPQHF. The CDR3 nucleotides read TGTGCCAGTCTAGGGGACTTCAATCAGCCCCAGCATTTT.